Listed below are T cell receptor beta chains from one sample, sequenced in a study of blood T cell repertoires in COVID-19. TCRdb's copy holds only in-frame clones and misses some; the assay was immunoSEQ multiplex PCR. This sample has approximately 96,000 clones; roughly 89% occur once, and the top ten carry around 3.9%. Sequencing input: peripheral blood. Source of these receptors: a human donor with COVID-19, enrolled during active disease. The donor label of this sample is uncertain. The CDR3 runs from the conserved cysteine through the conserved F or W. Each record gives: CDR3 protein, CDR3 DNA, D gene, V gene, J gene. The D gene is left open where the match is weak.

cdr3_aa: CASSEFVNTEAFF
cdr3_nt: TGTGCCAGCAGTGAATTCGTGAACACTGAAGCTTTCTTT
d_call: .
v_call: TRBV2
j_call: TRBJ1-1

cdr3_aa: CASSSHSDSGNTIYF
cdr3_nt: TGTGCCAGCAGCTCCCACAGTGACTCTGGAAACACCATATATTTT
d_call: .
v_call: TRBV11-2
j_call: TRBJ1-3

cdr3_aa: CASSLDATYEQYF
cdr3_nt: TGTGCCAGCAGTCTAGACGCAACCTACGAGCAGTACTTC
d_call: .
v_call: TRBV27
j_call: TRBJ2-7

cdr3_aa: CASSSDELALRGEETQYF
cdr3_nt: TGTGCCAGCAGCTCAGACGAGCTAGCGTTAAGAGGAGAAGAGACCCAGTACTTC
d_call: .
v_call: TRBV7-6
j_call: TRBJ2-5

cdr3_aa: CASGLSTGTGDRYGYTF
cdr3_nt: TGTGCTAGTGGTTTGTCAACCGGGACAGGGGATAGGTATGGCTACACCTTC
d_call: TRBD1
v_call: TRBV12-5
j_call: TRBJ1-2

cdr3_aa: CASSPGSGANYGYTF
cdr3_nt: TGTGCCAGTAGTCCGGGTAGTGGCGCTAACTATGGCTACACCTTC
d_call: .
v_call: TRBV19
j_call: TRBJ1-2

cdr3_aa: CAWSEQGGYGYTF
cdr3_nt: TGTGCCTGGAGTGAACAGGGGGGCTATGGCTACACCTTC
d_call: TRBD1
v_call: TRBV30
j_call: TRBJ1-2

cdr3_aa: CATSREGGEQPQHF
cdr3_nt: TGTGCCACCAGCAGAGAAGGGGGGGAGCAGCCCCAGCATTTT
d_call: .
v_call: TRBV15
j_call: TRBJ1-5

cdr3_aa: CASSRSGTGWLAGELFF
cdr3_nt: TGTGCCAGCAGTCGCTCCGGGACAGGGTGGTTAGCCGGGGAGCTGTTTTTT
d_call: TRBD1
v_call: TRBV6-6
j_call: TRBJ2-2

cdr3_aa: CASSLNSRLAQYF
cdr3_nt: TGTGCCAGCAGCTTAAATTCGAGGTTGGCGCAGTATTTT
d_call: .
v_call: TRBV11-2
j_call: TRBJ2-3